Described below is a single T cell receptor beta chain sequence and its context. Its antigen is currently unknown. After removal of 2 bases from V and 9 bases from J, the junction contained 3 bases not matched to a gene. Germline V lookup: CDR1 SGHTA, CDR2 FQGTGA. The CDR3 length is 14 residues. Sequencing used immunoSEQ multiplex PCR; TCRdb keeps in-frame clones, though not all of them. Here the sample spans over 100,000 clones, just over 85% being singletons. This sample is drawn from a study of T cell responses to AZD1222 COVID-19 vaccine. Points from the study as a whole: Donors were largely white British and mainly female; clonal diversity was possibly underestimated. Per reports, nearly half of all spike-specific TCRs target regions that are unmutated in variants. At baseline, seropositivity was found in only a handful of AZD1222 recipients. Only after the peak T cell response were repertoires sampled.

The receptor's source is an adult in good health. The chain employs TRBV7-3 and TRBJ1-6; 8 nucleotides agree with TRBD1. Sequences were derived from peripheral blood, sampled on day 0 of AZD1222 vaccination. CDR3 protein: CASSLLTGVSPLHF. In DNA form, the CDR3 reads TGTGCCAGCAGCTTATTGACAGGGGTTTCACCCCTCCACTTT.